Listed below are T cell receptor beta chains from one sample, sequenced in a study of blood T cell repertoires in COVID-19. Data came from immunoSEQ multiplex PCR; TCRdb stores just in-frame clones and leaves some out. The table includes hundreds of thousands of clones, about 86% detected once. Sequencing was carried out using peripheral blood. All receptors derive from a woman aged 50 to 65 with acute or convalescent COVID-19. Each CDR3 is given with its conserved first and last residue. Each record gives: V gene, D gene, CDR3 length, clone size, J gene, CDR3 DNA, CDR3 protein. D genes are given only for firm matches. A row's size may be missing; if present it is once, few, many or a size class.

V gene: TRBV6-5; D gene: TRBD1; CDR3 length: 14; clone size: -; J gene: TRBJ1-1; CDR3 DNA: TGTGCCAGCAGTTACGACAGGGGGGGAACTGAAGCTTTCTTT; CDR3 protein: CASSYDRGGTEAFF
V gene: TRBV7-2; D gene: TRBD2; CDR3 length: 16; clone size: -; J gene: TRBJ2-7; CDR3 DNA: TGTGCCAGCAGCCCGACTAGCGGGAGGGGTACGTACGAGCAGTACTTC; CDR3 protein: CASSPTSGRGTYEQYF
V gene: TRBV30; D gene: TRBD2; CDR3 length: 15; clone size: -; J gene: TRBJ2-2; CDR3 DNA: TGTGCCGGGACTAGCGGGAGGGCCCATCACGGGGAGCTGTTTTTT; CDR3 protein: CAGTSGRAHHGELFF
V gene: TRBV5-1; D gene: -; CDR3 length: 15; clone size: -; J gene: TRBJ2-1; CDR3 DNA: TGCGCCAGCAGCTTAACGGAGGGATATTACAATGAGCAGTTCTTC; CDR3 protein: CASSLTEGYYNEQFF
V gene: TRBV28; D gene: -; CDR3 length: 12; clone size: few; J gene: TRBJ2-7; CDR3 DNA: TGTGCCAGCAGTTTAGTGCAGGGCGAGCAGTACTTC; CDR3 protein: CASSLVQGEQYF
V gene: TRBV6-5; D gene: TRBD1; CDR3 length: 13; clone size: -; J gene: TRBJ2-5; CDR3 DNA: TGTGCCAGCAGGAACAGGGGTTCAGAGACCCAGTACTTC; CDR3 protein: CASRNRGSETQYF
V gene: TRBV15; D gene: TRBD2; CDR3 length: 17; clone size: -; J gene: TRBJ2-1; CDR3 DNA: TGTGCCACCAGCAGAGATGAGACTAGCGGGAGTATCGATGAGCAGTTCTTC; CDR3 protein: CATSRDETSGSIDEQFF
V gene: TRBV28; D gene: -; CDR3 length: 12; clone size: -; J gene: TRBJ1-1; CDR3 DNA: TGTGCCAGCAGTTTAGAGGGTACTGAAGCTTTCTTT; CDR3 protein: CASSLEGTEAFF
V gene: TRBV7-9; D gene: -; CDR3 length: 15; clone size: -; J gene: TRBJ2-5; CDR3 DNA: TGTGCCAGCAGCTTTAACCCGGCCCCAGGAAGGACCCAGTACTTC; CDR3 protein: CASSFNPAPGRTQYF
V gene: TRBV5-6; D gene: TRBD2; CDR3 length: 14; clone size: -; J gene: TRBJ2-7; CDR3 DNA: TGTGCCAGCAGCCATAGCGGGAGCGCCTACGAGCAGTACTTC; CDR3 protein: CASSHSGSAYEQYF
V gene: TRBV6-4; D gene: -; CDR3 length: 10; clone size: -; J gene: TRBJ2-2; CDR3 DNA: TGTGCCAGCAGTGACTACAGTCTGTTTTTT; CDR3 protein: CASSDYSLFF
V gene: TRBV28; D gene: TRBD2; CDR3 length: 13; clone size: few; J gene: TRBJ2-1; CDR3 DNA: TGTGCCAGCGTGACTAGCGGGAAGAATGAGCAGTTCTTC; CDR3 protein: CASVTSGKNEQFF
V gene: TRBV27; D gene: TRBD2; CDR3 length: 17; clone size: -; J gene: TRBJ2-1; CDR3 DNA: TGTGCCAGCAGTCACCGGGTATCAGCGGGAGGCAACAATGAGCAGTTCTTC; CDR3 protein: CASSHRVSAGGNNEQFF
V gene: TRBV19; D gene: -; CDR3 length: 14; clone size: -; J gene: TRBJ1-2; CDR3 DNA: TGTGCCAGTAGGGTACAGGGTGCTAGCTATGGCTACACCTTC; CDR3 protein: CASRVQGASYGYTF
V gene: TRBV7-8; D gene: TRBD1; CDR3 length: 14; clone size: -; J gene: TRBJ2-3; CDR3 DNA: TGTGCCAGCAGCCGAGGACAGGACACAGATACGCAGTATTTT; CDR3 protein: CASSRGQDTDTQYF
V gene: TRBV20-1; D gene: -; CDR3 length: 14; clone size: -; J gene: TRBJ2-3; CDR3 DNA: TGCAGTGCTAGTACTAGTAAGGCAGGAGATACGCAGTATTTT; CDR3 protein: CSASTSKAGDTQYF
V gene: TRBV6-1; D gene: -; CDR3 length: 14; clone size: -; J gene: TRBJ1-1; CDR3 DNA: TGTGCCAGCAGTGAAGGGGGTACTAGTACTGAAGCTTTCTTT; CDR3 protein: CASSEGGTSTEAFF
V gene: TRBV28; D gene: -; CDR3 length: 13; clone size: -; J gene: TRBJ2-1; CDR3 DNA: TGTGCCAGCAGTAAAGAGGGTACGGATGAGCAGTTCTTC; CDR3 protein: CASSKEGTDEQFF
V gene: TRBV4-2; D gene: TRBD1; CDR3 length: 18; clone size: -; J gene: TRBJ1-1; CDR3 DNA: TGTGCCAGCAGCCACGCGGACAGGGTAAAATCTTTGAACACTGAAGCTTTCTTT; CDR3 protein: CASSHADRVKSLNTEAFF
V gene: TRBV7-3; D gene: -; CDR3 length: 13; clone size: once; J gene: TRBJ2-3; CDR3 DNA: TGTGCCAGCAGCTCGTCCAGCACAGATACGCAGTATTTT; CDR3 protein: CASSSSSTDTQYF
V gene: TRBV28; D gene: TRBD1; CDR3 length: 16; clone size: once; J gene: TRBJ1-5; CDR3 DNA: TGTGCCAGCAGTTACCCCGGACAGGGGTCCAATCAGCCCCAGCATTTT; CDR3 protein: CASSYPGQGSNQPQHF
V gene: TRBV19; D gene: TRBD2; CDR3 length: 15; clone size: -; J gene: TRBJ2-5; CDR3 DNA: TGTGCCAGTAGTATAAAAGCGGGAGCCCCAGAGACCCAGTACTTC; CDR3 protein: CASSIKAGAPETQYF
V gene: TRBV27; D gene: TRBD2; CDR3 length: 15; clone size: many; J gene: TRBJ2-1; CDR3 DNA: TGTGCCAGTACGGGACTTAGCGGGAAAATGGTTGAGCAGTTCTTC; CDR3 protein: CASTGLSGKMVEQFF
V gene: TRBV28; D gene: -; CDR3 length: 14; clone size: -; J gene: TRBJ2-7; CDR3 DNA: TGTGCCAGGACCCCGGGTGCCGGGGTGTACGAGCAGTACTTC; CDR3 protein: CARTPGAGVYEQYF
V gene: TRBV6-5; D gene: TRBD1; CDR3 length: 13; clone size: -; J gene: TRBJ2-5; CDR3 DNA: TGTGCCACGGGACAGATGGGGCAAGAGACCCAGTACTTC; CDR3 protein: CATGQMGQETQYF
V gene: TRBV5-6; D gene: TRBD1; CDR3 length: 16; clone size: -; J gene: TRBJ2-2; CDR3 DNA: TGTGCCAGCAGCACAGGGGGGACAGGCTACACCGGGGAGCTGTTTTTT; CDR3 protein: CASSTGGTGYTGELFF
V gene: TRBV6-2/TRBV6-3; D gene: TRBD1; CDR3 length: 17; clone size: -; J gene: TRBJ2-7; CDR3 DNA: TGTGCCAGCAGTTTCGACGTGACAGGGGCAAGCTCCTACGAGCAGTACTTC; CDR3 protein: CASSFDVTGASSYEQYF
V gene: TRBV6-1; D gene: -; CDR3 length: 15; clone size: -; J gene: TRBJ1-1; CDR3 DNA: TGTGCCAGCAGTGAACTGGCGGGGCTGAACACTGAAGCTTTCTTT; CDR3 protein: CASSELAGLNTEAFF
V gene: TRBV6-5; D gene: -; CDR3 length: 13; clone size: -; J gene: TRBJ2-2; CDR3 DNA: TGTGCCAGCAGTTACCGGGGTACCGGGGAGCTGTTTTTT; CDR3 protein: CASSYRGTGELFF
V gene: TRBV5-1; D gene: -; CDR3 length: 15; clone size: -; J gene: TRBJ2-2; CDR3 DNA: TGCGCCAGCAGCTTGGCTAGCGCAAGCACCGGGGAGCTGTTTTTT; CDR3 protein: CASSLASASTGELFF
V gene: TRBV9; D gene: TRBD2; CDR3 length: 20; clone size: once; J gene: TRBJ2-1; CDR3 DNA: TGTGCCAGCAGCGTTTCGCCGGGACTAGCGGATAGGAGCTCCTACAATGAGCAGTTCTTC; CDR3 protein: CASSVSPGLADRSSYNEQFF
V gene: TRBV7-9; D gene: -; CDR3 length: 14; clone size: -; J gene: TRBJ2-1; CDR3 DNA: TGTGCCAGCAGCCACCGGGACTGGGGGGATGAGCAGTTCTTC; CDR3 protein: CASSHRDWGDEQFF
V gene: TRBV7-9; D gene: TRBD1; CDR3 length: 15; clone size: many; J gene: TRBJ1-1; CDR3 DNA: TGTGCCAGCTTGCAGTCCAGGACAGGCAACACTGAAGCTTTCTTT; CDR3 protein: CASLQSRTGNTEAFF
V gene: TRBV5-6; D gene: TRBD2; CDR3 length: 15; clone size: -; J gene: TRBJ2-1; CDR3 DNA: TGTGCCAGCAGCGCTAGCGGGAGGGCCTATGTTGAGCAGTTCTTC; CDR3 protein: CASSASGRAYVEQFF
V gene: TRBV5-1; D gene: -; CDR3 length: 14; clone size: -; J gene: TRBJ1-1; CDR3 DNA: TGCGCCAGCAGCCCGTCTACGGGGGTAACTGAAGCTTTCTTT; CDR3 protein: CASSPSTGVTEAFF
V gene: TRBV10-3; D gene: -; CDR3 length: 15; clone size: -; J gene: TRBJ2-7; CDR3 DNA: TGTGCCATCAGTGGCGGACAGCTATCTTCCTACGAGCAGTACTTC; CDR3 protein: CAISGGQLSSYEQYF
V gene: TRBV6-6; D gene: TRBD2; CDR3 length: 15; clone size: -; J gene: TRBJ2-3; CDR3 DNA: TGTGCCAGCAGTTCGGGCGGGAGGGCCACAGATACGCAGTATTTT; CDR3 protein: CASSSGGRATDTQYF
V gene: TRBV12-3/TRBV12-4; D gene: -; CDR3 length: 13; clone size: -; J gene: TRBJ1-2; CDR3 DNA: TGTGCCAGCAGTACCCCCCAGGGCTATGGCTACACCTTC; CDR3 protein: CASSTPQGYGYTF
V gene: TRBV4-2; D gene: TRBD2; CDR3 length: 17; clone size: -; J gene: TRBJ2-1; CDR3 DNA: TGTGCCAGCAGCCAAGGTCCCGGGACTAGCAGTAGGAATGAGCAGTTCTTC; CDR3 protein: CASSQGPGTSSRNEQFF
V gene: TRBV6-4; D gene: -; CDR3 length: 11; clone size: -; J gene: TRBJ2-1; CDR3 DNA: TGTGCCAGCAGTGACGGGGGGGAGCAGTTCTTC; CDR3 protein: CASSDGGEQFF
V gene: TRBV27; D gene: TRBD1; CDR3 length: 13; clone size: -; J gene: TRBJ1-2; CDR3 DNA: TGTGCCAGCAGTACCATACAGGGGGGCGGCTACACCTTC; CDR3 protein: CASSTIQGGGYTF
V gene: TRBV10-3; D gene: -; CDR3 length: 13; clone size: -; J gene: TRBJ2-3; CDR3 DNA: TGTGCCATCAGTGCGGGGGAGTTCGATACGCAGTATTTT; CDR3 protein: CAISAGEFDTQYF
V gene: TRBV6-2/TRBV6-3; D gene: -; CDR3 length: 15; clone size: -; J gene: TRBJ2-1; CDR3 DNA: TGTGCCAGCAGTTACGCAGGACAGTCCTACAATGAGCAGTTCTTC; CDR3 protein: CASSYAGQSYNEQFF
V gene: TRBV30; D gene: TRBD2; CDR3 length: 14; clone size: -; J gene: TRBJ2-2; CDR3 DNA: TGTGCCTGGAGTCCGGGGGGGTTGACGGGGGAGCTGTTTTTT; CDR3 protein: CAWSPGGLTGELFF